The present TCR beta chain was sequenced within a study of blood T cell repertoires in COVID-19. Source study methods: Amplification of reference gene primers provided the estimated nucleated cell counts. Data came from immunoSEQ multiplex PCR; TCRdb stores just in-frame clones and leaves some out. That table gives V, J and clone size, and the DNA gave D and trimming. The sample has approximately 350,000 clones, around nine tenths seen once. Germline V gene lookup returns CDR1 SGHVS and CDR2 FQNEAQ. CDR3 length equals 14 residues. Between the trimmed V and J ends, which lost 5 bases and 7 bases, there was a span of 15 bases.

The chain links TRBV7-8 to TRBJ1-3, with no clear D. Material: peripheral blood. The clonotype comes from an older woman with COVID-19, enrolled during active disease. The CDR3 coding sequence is TGTGCCAGCAGCGCGACGACAAGTAAGAACACCATATATTTT. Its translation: CASSATTSKNTIYF.